This T cell receptor (beta chain) was profiled in a study of cytomegalovirus exposure and HLA in healthy donors. PCR employed 60 Vbeta and 13 Jbeta primers. Profiled with immunoSEQ multiplex PCR; TCRdb holds only in-frame clones, not every one. The sample consists of under 130,000 clones, around 15% of them appearing once. The germline gives CDR1 SGHNT, CDR2 YYREEE (reference sequence). With 0 bases removed from V and 8 bases from J, the gap between germline ends came to 11 bases. The CDR3 runs 13 residues. This clone was seen only a few times. The chain couples TRBV5-4 to TRBJ1-2; D may be TRBD1 (6 bases). Sequenced sample: PBMCs. The sequence came from a female donor in good health and CMV-seronegative. The CDR3: CASSLEQGNGYTF. The CDR3 region has the DNA TGTGCCAGCAGCTTGGAACAGGGAAACGGCTACACCTTC.